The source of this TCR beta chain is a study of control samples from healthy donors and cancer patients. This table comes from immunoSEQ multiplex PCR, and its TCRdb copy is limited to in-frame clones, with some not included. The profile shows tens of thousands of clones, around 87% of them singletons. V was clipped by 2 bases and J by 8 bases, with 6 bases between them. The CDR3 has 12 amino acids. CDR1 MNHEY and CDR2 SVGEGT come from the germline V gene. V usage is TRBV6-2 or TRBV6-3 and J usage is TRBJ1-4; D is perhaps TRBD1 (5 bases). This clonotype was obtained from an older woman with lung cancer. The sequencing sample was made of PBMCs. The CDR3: CASSYGGEKLFF. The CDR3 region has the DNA TGTGCCAGCAGTTACGGGGGAGAAAAACTGTTTTTT.